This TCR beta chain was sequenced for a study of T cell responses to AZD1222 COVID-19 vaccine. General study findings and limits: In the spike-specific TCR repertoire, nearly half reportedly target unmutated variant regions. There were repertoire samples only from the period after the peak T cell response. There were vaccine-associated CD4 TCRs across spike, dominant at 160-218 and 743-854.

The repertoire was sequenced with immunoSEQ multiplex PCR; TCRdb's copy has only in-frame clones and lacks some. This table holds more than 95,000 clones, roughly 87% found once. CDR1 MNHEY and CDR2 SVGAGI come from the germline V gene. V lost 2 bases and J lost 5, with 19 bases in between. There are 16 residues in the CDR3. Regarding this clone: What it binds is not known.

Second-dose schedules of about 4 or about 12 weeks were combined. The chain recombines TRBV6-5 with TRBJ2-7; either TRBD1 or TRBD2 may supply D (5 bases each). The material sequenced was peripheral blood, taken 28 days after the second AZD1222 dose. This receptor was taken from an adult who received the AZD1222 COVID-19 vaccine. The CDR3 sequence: CASSYPGRGAGDEQYF. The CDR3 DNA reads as TGTGCCAGCAGTTACCCCGGCCGGGGCGCCGGGGACGAGCAGTACTTC.